This TCR beta chain is from a study of shared clonotypes between healthy human individuals. Study observations and caveats: Across a handful of donors, naive CD4 shared 5% to 6.5%, naive CD8 more than 3%, memory CD4 more than 2%, memory CD8 more than 0.35%. Rarefaction analysis demonstrated incomplete sorted-subset sequencing notwithstanding large depth. In general, naive subsets displayed greater estimated richness than memory subsets did.

Of note for this clone: Its antigen is not identified.

Adults of Caucasian background living in Nashville, Tennessee made up all donors. Sequencing was performed with immunoSEQ multiplex PCR; in TCRdb, only in-frame clones are kept and a portion is missing. The data hold about 2,500,000 clones, with just over 90% observed a single time. Germline V gives CDR1 LNHDA, CDR2 SQIVND (reference sequence). Trimming took off 6 bases at V and 0 bases at J, with 18 bases between the two ends. This CDR3 spans 16 amino acids. The chain carries TRBV19 and TRBJ2-7, with TRBD1 as a possible D gene (6 bases). The sequence derives from a man aged 18 to 30 in good health. What was sequenced was naive CD4+ T cells sorted from blood. Regarding subset: CD45RA+ positively selected. CDR3 residues: CASRGEGVANSYEQYF. CDR3 coding DNA: TGTGCCAGTAGGGGCGAGGGGGTTGCGAACTCCTACGAGCAGTACTTC.